This T cell receptor (beta chain) was identified during a study of cytomegalovirus exposure and HLA in healthy donors. Across the whole study: An earlier analysis identified more than 95 million unique TCR beta sequences in about 179 million T cells.

This CDR3 is built from 12 residues. Germline CDR1 is LGHNA and CDR2 is YSLEER. V shed 8 bases and J shed 0 bases, with 4 bases lying between them. Vbeta (60) and Jbeta (13) primers were used in the PCR. The assay was immunoSEQ multiplex PCR, and TCRdb's table has in-frame clones only and misses some. The sample has under 200,000 clones; approximately 80% are singletons. This clone was detected only a few times. Its antigen is not identified. Study observations and caveats: A later analysis showed TCR association rates differing by HLA locus, peaking at DRB1 and lowest at HLA-C. Reported performance of the classifier showed diagnosis of cytomegalovirus status with high specificity and sensitivity. A few CMV-associated chains were confirmed in vitro to be specific for CMV antigens.

The V call is TRBV4-3, the J call TRBJ2-2; D ambiguous. The source of this sequence is a male donor in good health and CMV-seropositive. Sequencing input: PBMCs. The CDR3 spells CASLSNTGELFF. The CDR3 nucleotides read TGCGCCAGCCTCTCGAACACCGGGGAGCTGTTTTTT.